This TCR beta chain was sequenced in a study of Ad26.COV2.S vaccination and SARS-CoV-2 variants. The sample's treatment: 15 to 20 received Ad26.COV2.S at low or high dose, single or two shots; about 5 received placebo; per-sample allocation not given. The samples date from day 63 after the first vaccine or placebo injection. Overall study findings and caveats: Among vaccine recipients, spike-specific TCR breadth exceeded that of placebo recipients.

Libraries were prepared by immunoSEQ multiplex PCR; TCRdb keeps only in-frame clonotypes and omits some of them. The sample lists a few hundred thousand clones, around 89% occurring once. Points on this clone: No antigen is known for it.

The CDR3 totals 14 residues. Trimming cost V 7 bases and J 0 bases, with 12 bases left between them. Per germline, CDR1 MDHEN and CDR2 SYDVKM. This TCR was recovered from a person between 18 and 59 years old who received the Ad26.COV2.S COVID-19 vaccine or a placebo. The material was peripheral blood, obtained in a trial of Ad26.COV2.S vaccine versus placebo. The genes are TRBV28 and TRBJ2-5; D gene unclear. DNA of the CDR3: TGTGCCAGCACCCTAGGACGGAACCAAGAGACCCAGTACTTC. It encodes CASTLGRNQETQYF.